Below are 6 T cell receptor beta chains sequenced from a single sample in a study of blood T cell repertoires in COVID-19. The data were produced by immunoSEQ multiplex PCR, yet TCRdb's version contains in-frame clones alone and is incomplete. This sample has some 120,000 clones, with around 90% found just once. The sample consisted of peripheral blood. These receptors were collected from a man in his fifties or sixties with COVID-19, enrolled during active disease.

The chain recombines TRBV4-2 with TRBJ1-1, with D maybe TRBD1 (5 bases). The CDR3 length is 16 residues. V lost 1 base, J lost 4 bases, and 16 bases lay in between. The V gene's germline CDR1 is LGHNA and CDR2 YNFKEQ. This CDR3 reads CASSQVPRGESTEAFF. Here the CDR3 DNA reads TGTGCCAGCAGCCAAGTCCCCCGGGGGGAGAGCACTGAAGCTTTCTTT.

This sequence joins TRBV7-8 and TRBJ2-7, with TRBD2 identical over 13 bases. Trimming at V came to 5 bases and at J to 2 bases, leaving 3 bases not matched to a gene. This CDR3 region has 15 residues. Germline CDR1 is SGHVS and CDR2 is FQNEAQ. The CDR3 reads CASSRGTSGTYEQYF. The CDR3 nucleotides are TGTGCCAGCAGCCGAGGGACTAGCGGGACCTACGAGCAGTACTTC.

The rearrangement joins TRBV27 to TRBJ2-1, with TRBD2 identical over 9 bases. CDR1 MNHEY and CDR2 SMNVEV come from the germline V gene (reference sequence). CDR3 length: 16 amino acids. J gave up 5 bases and V 3 bases, and 8 bases lay outside the gene matches. The CDR3 reads CASSLAGLAGNNEQFF. DNA of the CDR3: TGTGCCAGCAGTTTGGCAGGGCTAGCGGGGAACAATGAGCAGTTCTTC.

V gene TRBV7-2 combines with J gene TRBJ1-6, with 8 bases lining up with TRBD1. This CDR3 has 16 amino acids. The V gene end was trimmed by 6 bases and the J gene end by 1 base; junction bases not matched to a gene: 5. CDR1 and CDR2 from the germline V gene are SGHTA and FQGNSA. The CDR3 loop reads CASRYTGGSYNSPLHF. CDR3 nucleotide sequence: TGTGCCAGCAGATATACAGGGGGTTCCTATAATTCACCCCTCCACTTT. The variable domain in full, completed from reference TRBV7-2 and TRBJ1-6, reads GAGVSQSPSNKVTEKGKDVELRCDPISGHTALYWYRQSLGQGLEFLIYFQGNSAPDKSGLPSDRFSAERTGGSVSTLTIQRTQQEDSAVYLCASRYTGGSYNSPLHFGNGTRLTVT.

This chain joins TRBV6-6 and TRBJ1-1, with D perhaps matching TRBD1 (6 bases). Trimming cost V 6 bases and J 4 bases, with 6 bases left between them. The CDR3 spans 11 residues. Germline CDR1 reads MNHNY; CDR2 reads SVGAGI (reference sequence). In DNA, the CDR3 is TGTGCCAGCAGAGGGGGCACTGAAGCTTTCTTT. This sequence encodes CASRGGTEAFF.

V is TRBV5-1 and J is TRBJ1-5; 9 bases map to TRBD1. With 4 bases clipped from V and 4 bases from J, the junction kept 3 bases outside the gene matches. Per the germline V gene, CDR1 is SGHRS and CDR2 is YFSETQ. This CDR3 is built from 14 residues. In DNA form, the CDR3 reads TGCGCCAGCAGCCATGGGACAGGGAATCAGCCCCAGCATTTT. Encoded protein: CASSHGTGNQPQHF.